This paragraph covers one T cell receptor beta chain sequence. Trimming pared 2 bases from V and 5 bases from J, leaving 12 bases between. Per the germline V gene, CDR1 is MGHRA and CDR2 is YSYEKL. The length of the CDR3 is 14 residues. The data were obtained in a study of T cells in Graves' hyperthyroidism and ophthalmopathy. The investigators amplified TCR beta CDR3 regions from RNA transcripts. With the HTBI primer set, the TCR CDR3 went through a first round of RT-PCR. Each CDR3 protein gets one entry after TCRdb re-called the multiplex PCR reads with MiXCR. The sample shows hundreds of thousands of distinct CDR3 sequences, over 35% of them seen only once.

The TCR sequence derives from a man between 18 and 29 years old with Graves' hyperthyroidism. The sample consisted of blood. This sequence joins TRBV4-1 and TRBJ2-5; either TRBD1 or TRBD2 may fit D (5 bases each). The CDR3 is CASSQSRGGETQYF. The CDR3 DNA is TGCGCCAGCAGCCAATCACGGGGCGGGGAGACCCAGTACTTC.